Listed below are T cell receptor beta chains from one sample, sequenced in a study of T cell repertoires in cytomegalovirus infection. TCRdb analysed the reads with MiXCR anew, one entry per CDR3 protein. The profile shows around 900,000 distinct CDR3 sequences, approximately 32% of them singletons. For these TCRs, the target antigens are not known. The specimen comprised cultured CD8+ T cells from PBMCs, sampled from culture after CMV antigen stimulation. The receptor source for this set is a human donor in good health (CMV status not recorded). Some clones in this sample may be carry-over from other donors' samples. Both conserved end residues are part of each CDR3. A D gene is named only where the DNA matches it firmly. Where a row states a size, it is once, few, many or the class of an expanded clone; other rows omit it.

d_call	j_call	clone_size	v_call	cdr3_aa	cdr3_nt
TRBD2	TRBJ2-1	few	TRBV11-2	CASSPGLAGGREQFF	TGTGCCAGCAGCCCAGGACTAGCGGGGGGGCGTGAGCAGTTCTTC
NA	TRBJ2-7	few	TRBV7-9	CASSLVQGNYEQYF	TGTGCCAGCAGCTTAGTTCAGGGAAACTACGAGCAGTACTTC
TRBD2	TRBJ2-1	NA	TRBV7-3	CASSPIGRLAGGIYNEQFF	TGTGCCAGCAGCCCCATTGGGCGACTAGCGGGGGGTATCTACAATGAGCAGTTCTTC
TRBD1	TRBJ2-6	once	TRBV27	CASSPGQGHVLTF	TGTGCCAGCAGTCCGGGACAGGGGCACGTCCTGACTTTC
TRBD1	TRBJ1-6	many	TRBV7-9	CASSSDRVNSPLHF	TGTGCCAGCAGCTCGGACAGGGTGAATTCACCCCTCCACTTT
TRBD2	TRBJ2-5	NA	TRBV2	CASREPTSGGNEETQYF	TGTGCCAGCAGGGAACCAACTAGCGGGGGCAATGAAGAGACCCAGTACTTC
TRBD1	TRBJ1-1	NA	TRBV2	CASSETGDTEAFF	TGTGCCAGCAGTGAGACAGGGGACACTGAAGCTTTCTTT
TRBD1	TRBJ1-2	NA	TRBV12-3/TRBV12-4	CASSVAGTGVNYGYTF	TGTGCCAGCAGTGTAGCCGGGACAGGGGTGAACTATGGCTACACCTTC
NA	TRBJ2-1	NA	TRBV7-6	CASSLADYNEQFF	TGTGCCAGCAGCTTAGCCGATTACAATGAGCAGTTCTTC
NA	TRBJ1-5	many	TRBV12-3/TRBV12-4	CASSPNIDGNQPQHF	TGTGCCAGCAGTCCTAACATTGATGGCAATCAGCCCCAGCATTTT
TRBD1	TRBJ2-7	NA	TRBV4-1	CASSQDRGTAYEQYF	TGCGCCAGCAGCCAAGATCGAGGGACAGCTTACGAGCAGTACTTC
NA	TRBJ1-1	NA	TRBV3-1	CASSQESSAEAFF	TGTGCCAGCAGCCAAGAGTCCTCTGCTGAAGCTTTCTTT
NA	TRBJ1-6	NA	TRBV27	CASSRPQGPLHF	TGTGCCAGCAGTCGACCTCAGGGACCCCTCCACTTT
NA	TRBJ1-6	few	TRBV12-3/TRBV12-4	CASRPMGKNSPLHF	TGTGCCAGCAGGCCGATGGGGAAGAATTCACCCCTCCACTTT
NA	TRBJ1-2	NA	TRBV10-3	CAISWTARDYGYTF	TGTGCCATCAGTTGGACGGCAAGGGACTATGGCTACACCTTC
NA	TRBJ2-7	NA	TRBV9	CASSTTQGFEQYF	TGTGCCAGCAGCACCACCCAGGGGTTCGAGCAGTACTTC
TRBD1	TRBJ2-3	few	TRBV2	CASTTGVFTDTQYF	TGTGCCAGCACCACAGGGGTATTCACAGATACGCAGTATTTT
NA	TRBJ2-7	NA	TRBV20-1	CSALSDRSYEQYF	TGCAGTGCTCTTAGCGACAGGTCCTACGAGCAGTACTTC
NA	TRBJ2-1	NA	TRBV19	CASSITRASYNEQFF	TGTGCCAGTAGTATAACCAGGGCGTCCTACAATGAGCAGTTCTTC
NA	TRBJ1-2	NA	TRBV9	CASSPRRDGGYGYTF	TGTGCCAGCAGCCCCAGGAGAGACGGGGGCTATGGCTACACCTTC
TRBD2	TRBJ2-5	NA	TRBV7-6	CASSPRLAGAETQYF	TGTGCCAGCAGCCCCCGACTAGCGGGGGCAGAGACCCAGTACTTC
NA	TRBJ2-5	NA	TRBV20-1	CSARPPQETQYF	TGCAGTGCAAGGCCACCGCAAGAGACCCAGTACTTC
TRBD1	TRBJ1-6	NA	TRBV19	CTSSIPRTGSNSPLHF	TGTACCAGTAGTATCCCGCGGACAGGGTCGAATTCACCCCTCCACTTT
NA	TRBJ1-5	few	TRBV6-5	CASSYALNQPQHF	TGTGCCAGCAGTTACGCCCTCAATCAGCCCCAGCATTTT
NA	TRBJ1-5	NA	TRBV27	CASSPQGSGNQPQHF	TGTGCCAGCAGTCCTCAGGGTTCGGGCAATCAGCCCCAGCATTTT
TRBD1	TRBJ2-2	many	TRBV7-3	CASSLRLQGAPTGELFF	TGTGCCAGCAGCTTACGCTTGCAGGGGGCGCCCACCGGGGAGCTGTTTTTT